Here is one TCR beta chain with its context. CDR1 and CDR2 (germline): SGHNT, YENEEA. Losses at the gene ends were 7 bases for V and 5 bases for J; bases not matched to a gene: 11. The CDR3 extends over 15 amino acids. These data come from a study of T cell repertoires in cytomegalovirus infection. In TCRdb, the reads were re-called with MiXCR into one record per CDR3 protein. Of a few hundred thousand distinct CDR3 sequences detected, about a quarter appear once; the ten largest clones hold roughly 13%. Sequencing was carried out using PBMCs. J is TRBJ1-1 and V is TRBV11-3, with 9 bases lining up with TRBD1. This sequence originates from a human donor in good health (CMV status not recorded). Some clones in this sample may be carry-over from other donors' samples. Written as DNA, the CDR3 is TGTGCCAGCACCTCCCTGGGACAGGGTTTGACTGAAGCTTTCTTT. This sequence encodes CASTSLGQGLTEAFF.